This T cell receptor (beta chain) was identified during a study of T cell changes during pregnancy in multiple sclerosis. Germline V gene lookup returns CDR1 MNHEY and CDR2 SMNVEV (reference sequence). V lost 6 bases, J lost 4 bases, and 10 bases stayed unmatched. The CDR3 is 15 amino acids. Clones were sequenced by immunoSEQ multiplex PCR, and TCRdb holds only the in-frame ones, with some missing. Seen here are under 150,000 clones, 90% to 96% observed once, and the top ten hold around 0.46%. J is TRBJ2-7 and V is TRBV27; 9 bases agree with TRBD1. The clonotype was recovered from a female donor with multiple sclerosis, enrolled in a pregnancy study. Here the sequenced sample was peripheral blood, taken after pregnancy. The CDR3 is CASRNPRTGVYEQYF. In DNA form, the CDR3 reads TGTGCCAGCAGAAACCCGAGGACAGGGGTGTACGAGCAGTACTTC.